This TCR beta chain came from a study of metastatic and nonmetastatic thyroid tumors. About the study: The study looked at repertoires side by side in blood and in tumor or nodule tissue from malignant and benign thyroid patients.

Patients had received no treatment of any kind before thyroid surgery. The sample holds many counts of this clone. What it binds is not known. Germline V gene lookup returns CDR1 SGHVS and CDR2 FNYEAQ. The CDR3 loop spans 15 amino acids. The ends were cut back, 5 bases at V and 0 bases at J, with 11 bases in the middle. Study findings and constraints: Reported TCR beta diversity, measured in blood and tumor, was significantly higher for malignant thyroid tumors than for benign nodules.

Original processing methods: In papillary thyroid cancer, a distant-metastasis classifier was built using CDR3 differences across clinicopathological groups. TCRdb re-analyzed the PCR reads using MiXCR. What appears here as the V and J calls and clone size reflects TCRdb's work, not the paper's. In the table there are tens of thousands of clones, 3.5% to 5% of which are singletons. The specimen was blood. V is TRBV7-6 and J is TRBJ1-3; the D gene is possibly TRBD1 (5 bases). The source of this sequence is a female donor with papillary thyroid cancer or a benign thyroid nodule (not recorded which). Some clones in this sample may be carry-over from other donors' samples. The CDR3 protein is CASSPGFVSGNTIYF. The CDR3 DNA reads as TGTGCCAGCAGCCCAGGGTTCGTCTCTGGAAACACCATATATTTT.